This passage covers 28 T cell receptor beta chains from one sample sequenced in a study of regulatory T cells in long-lasting Graves disease (dated by TCRdb to about 2021). Library preparation used multiplex PCR. Sequencing was performed on an Illumina HiSeq 4000. TCR beta libraries were built with iRepertoire HTBI primers and Arm-PCR amplification of CDR3 regions. The raw public reads went through TCRdb reprocessing: fastp at Q25, MiXCR clone calling, in-frame beta chains kept. Identical CDR3 proteins give one entry, which carries the most common genes and DNA. For this sample the table gives approximately 400,000 distinct CDR3 sequences, of which 23% were detected only once. The ten largest clones represent around 26% of the sample. What the time point label conveys for this sample: persistent/refractory GD, antithyroid drugs over 5 years with positive TRAb. For both TCR sequencing and RNA sequencing, RNA was extracted from PBMCs in TRIzol.

The source was peripheral blood mononuclear cells (PBMCs), collected when the disease was refractory, from a patient treated with antithyroid drugs. Receptors were obtained from a female donor with Graves disease.

There are a few counts of this clonotype. The gene calls are TRBV13 and TRBJ1-1; a weak D match, TRBD1 (5 bases). The germline V and J ends were trimmed by 0 bases and 5 bases, with 22 bases remaining between them. The germline V gene encodes CDR1 PRHDT and CDR2 FYEKMQ (reference sequence). The length of the CDR3 is 18 residues. The CDR3 DNA reads TGTGCCAGCAGCTTAGGCCTGGGGACCGGAGTACGTTTTACTGAAGCTTTCTTT. Translating it yields CASSLGLGTGVRFTEAFF.

This clonotype has only a few counts. V and J are TRBV5-1 and TRBJ1-6; no clear D. Germline CDR1 is SGHRS and CDR2 is YFSETQ. The CDR3 totals 13 residues. V was cut by 0 bases and J by 10 bases, with 8 bases left in between. The CDR3 coding sequence is TGCGCCAGCAGCTTGGAGAGCCCATCACCCCTCCACTTT. Translation: CASSLESPSPLHF.

The CDR3 region is CASSSVGQSNSPLHF. CDR3 in DNA: TGTGCCAGCAGCTCCGTGGGACAGAGTAATTCACCCCTCCACTTT. The chain is built from TRBV7-3 and TRBJ1-6, with 7 nucleotides matching TRBD1. V lost 4 bases to trimming and J lost 6 bases; unmatched junction nucleotides: 6. From germline, CDR1 is SGHTA and CDR2 FQGTGA. CDR3 length: 15 amino acids.

This sequence joins TRBV3-1 and TRBJ2-5; 12 bases map to TRBD2. J gave up 5 bases and V 4 bases, and 5 bases lay outside the gene matches. The CDR3 has 15 residues. The germline V gene has CDR1 LGHDT and CDR2 YNNKEL (reference sequence). DNA of the CDR3: TGTGCCAGCAGCCCCCGGACTAGCGGGATGGAGACCCAGTACTTC. Residues: CASSPRTSGMETQYF.

The chain couples TRBV5-6 to TRBJ2-5; D tentatively reads TRBD1 or TRBD2 (5 bases each). CDR3 size: 15 residues. V lost 0 bases, J lost 4 bases, and 13 bases lay in between. In germline, CDR1 is SGHDT, CDR2 YYEEEE. For the CDR3, the DNA is TGTGCCAGCAGCTTGGGGGACCTTACGCGAGAGACCCAGTACTTC. Encoded protein: CASSLGDLTRETQYF.

The V and J genes are TRBV7-2 and TRBJ2-7; 9 nucleotides align to TRBD2. This CDR3 comprises 15 residues. The V and J ends lost 3 bases and 2 bases, in that order; junction bases with no gene match: 5. CDR1 is SGHTA and CDR2 is FQGNSA in the germline V gene. The CDR3 nucleotides read TGTGCCAGCAGCTTTAGAGGGACTAGCCCCTACGAGCAGTACTTC. Its protein product is CASSFRGTSPYEQYF.

This clonotype was seen a single time. CDR3 in amino acids: CASSPPSGTDTQYF. CDR3 DNA sequence: TGTGCCAGCAGCCCCCCTAGCGGCACAGATACGCAGTATTTT. The chain recombines TRBV7-3 with TRBJ2-3; TRBD2 might be the D (6 bases). Germline CDR1 reads SGHTA; CDR2 reads FQGTGA. This CDR3 has 14 amino acids. With 5 bases removed from V and 1 base from J, the gap between germline ends came to 10 bases. The whole variable domain, filled in from reference TRBV7-3 and TRBJ2-3, reads GAGVSQTPSNKVTEKGKYVELRCDPISGHTALYWYRQSLGQGPEFLIYFQGTGAADDSGLPNDRFFAVRPEGSVSTLKIQRTERGDSAVYLCASSPPSGTDTQYFGPGTRLTVL.

The CDR3, as DNA: TGTGCCAGCAGCACAATACAGGGGGACAATCAGCCCCAGCATTTT. Protein: CASSTIQGDNQPQHF. The V gene is TRBV28, the J gene TRBJ1-5; 8 nucleotides line up with TRBD1. Germline V gives CDR1 MDHEN, CDR2 SYDVKM. The CDR3 sequence is 15 residues long. After removal of 6 bases from V and 3 bases from J, the junction contained 7 bases not matched to a gene.

This clonotype was seen many times. The V gene is TRBV2, the J gene TRBJ2-6; a possible D gene is TRBD2 (5 bases). The length of the CDR3 is 14 residues. Per the germline V gene, CDR1 is SNHLY and CDR2 is FYNNEI. V lost 6 bases to trimming and J lost 4 bases, with 10 bases between them. CDR3 in amino acids: CASRGVSGANVLTF. The CDR3 DNA sequence: TGTGCCAGCAGGGGAGTATCCGGGGCCAACGTCCTGACTTTC. The variable domain in full, completed from reference TRBV2 and TRBJ2-6, reads EPEVTQTPSHQVTQMGQEVILRCVPISNHLYFYWYRQILGQKVEFLVSFYNNEISEKSEIFDDQFSVERPDGSNFTLKIRSTKLEDSAMYFCASRGVSGANVLTFGAGSRLTVL.

This clonotype was seen a few times. The chain joins TRBV7-9 to TRBJ1-1; possibly TRBD1 for D (5 bases). This CDR3 region has 14 residues. Germline assignment: CDR1 SEHNR and CDR2 FQNEAQ (reference sequence). The V end was cut by 5 bases, the J end by 5 bases, with 15 bases between. CDR3 amino acids: CASSGRVVWTEAFF. The CDR3 nucleotides read TGTGCCAGCAGCGGCAGGGTTGTTTGGACTGAAGCTTTCTTT. Combining the CDR3 with reference TRBV7-9 and TRBJ1-1 gives the whole variable domain DTGVSQNPRHKITKRGQNVTFRCDPISEHNRLYWYRQTLGQGPEFLTYFQNEAQLEKSRLLSDRFSAERPKGSFSTLEIQRTEQGDSAMYLCASSGRVVWTEAFFGQGTRLTVV.

This chain joins TRBV5-1 and TRBJ1-1; D is unclear. This CDR3 has 13 amino acids. CDR1 is SGHRS and CDR2 is YFSETQ in the germline V gene. Trimming removed 4 bases from V and 1 base from J, with 8 bases in between. CDR3 sequence reads: CASSQHQNTEAFF. CDR3 sequence (DNA): TGCGCCAGCAGCCAACATCAGAACACTGAAGCTTTCTTT.

This clonotype was observed a handful of times. This chain joins TRBV6-1 and TRBJ2-7; no clear D. The V gene's germline CDR1 is MNHNS and CDR2 SASEGT. V was cut by 0 bases and J by 3 bases, with 12 bases left in between. CDR3 length: 15 amino acids. The CDR3 coding sequence is TGTGCCAGCAGTGAAGCTATGAGAGCCCACTACGAGCAGTACTTC. It specifies CASSEAMRAHYEQYF.

This CDR3 is CASSERGWVTGELFF. The CDR3 nucleotides read TGTGCCAGCAGTGAAAGGGGCTGGGTTACCGGGGAGCTGTTTTTT. V and J are TRBV6-2 or TRBV6-3 and TRBJ2-2; D is possibly TRBD1 (5 bases). The V end was cut by 5 bases, the J end by 5 bases, with 15 bases between. The CDR3 runs to 15 residues. Germline CDR1 is MNHEY and CDR2 is SVGEGT.

As concerns this clonotype: The conserved final phenylalanine or tryptophan is absent from the CDR3, which likely points to a read error. V gene TRBV7-9 combines with J gene TRBJ1-5; unclear D gene. Germline assignment: CDR1 SEHNR and CDR2 FQNEAQ (reference sequence). V dropped 1 base and J dropped 2 bases, with 9 bases sitting between them. CDR3 length: 15 amino acids. CDR3 protein: CASSLDEWGNQPQHS. CDR3 bases: TGTGCCAGCAGCTTAGATGAGTGGGGCAATCAGCCCCAGCATTCT.

This clonotype was counted many times. The chain recombines TRBV28 with TRBJ1-6; no clear D. The germline V gene encodes CDR1 MDHEN and CDR2 SYDVKM. The CDR3 is 17 residues long. V lost 2 bases and J 0 bases, leaving 11 bases between the germline ends. CDR3 nucleotide sequence: TGTGCCAGCAGTTTAGTCCGGACTCGCTCCTATAATTCACCCCTCCACTTT. It yields the protein CASSLVRTRSYNSPLHF.

With respect to this clonotype: A junction end diverges from the germline sequence, so it may reflect a read error. The gene calls are TRBV6-2 or TRBV6-3 and TRBJ1-1; 7 positions agree with TRBD1. The CDR3 sequence is 14 residues long. From germline, CDR1 is MNHEY and CDR2 SVGEGT. CDR3 region: CASSYGNRGTEASF. CDR3 coding DNA: TGTGCCAGCAGTTACGGGAACAGGGGCACTGAAGCTTCCTTT.

CDR3 coding DNA: TGCAGTGCTAGGTTTACTAGCGGGTTACAAGAGACCCAGTACTTC. This codes for CSARFTSGLQETQYF. The V and J genes are TRBV20-1 and TRBJ2-5, with 9 positions matching TRBD2. Germline CDR1 and CDR2: DFQATT and SNEGSKA (reference sequence). V gave up 3 bases and J gave up 2 bases; unmatched junction bases: 7. The length of the CDR3 is 15 residues.

This clonotype was counted many times. V gene TRBV2 combines with J gene TRBJ1-5; 8 bases are shared with TRBD1. The ends lost 6 bases at V and 2 bases at J; junction bases unmatched: 6. CDR1 is SNHLY, CDR2 FYNNEI, per germline. The CDR3 contains 15 residues. DNA for the CDR3: TGTGCCAGCAGGGGTGACAGGGGAGGCAATCAGCCCCAGCATTTT. Translation gives CASRGDRGGNQPQHF.

This clonotype was found a few times. The chain employs TRBV25-1 and TRBJ1-5; D not resolved. Trimming removed 3 bases from V and 4 bases from J, with 7 bases in between. The CDR3 is 13 amino acids. Germline V gene sequence: CDR1 MGHDK, CDR2 SYGVNS. For the CDR3, the DNA is TGTGCCAGCAGTGATATTCGAAATCAGCCCCAGCATTTT. Translating gives CASSDIRNQPQHF.

A few counts support this clonotype. V is TRBV5-1 and J is TRBJ1-5; perhaps TRBD1 as D (5 bases). V was clipped by 1 base and J by 7 bases, with 12 bases between them. Germline CDR1 and CDR2: SGHRS and YFSETQ. This CDR3 comprises 14 residues. The CDR3 DNA is TGCGCCAGCAGCTTGATGGAGGGGCGGCAGCCCCAGCATTTT. Its protein is CASSLMEGRQPQHF.

This clonotype was counted a few times. This sequence joins TRBV28 and TRBJ1-5; TRBD1 aligns across 9 bases. The V gene end was trimmed by 6 bases and the J gene end by 5 bases; junction bases not matched to a gene: 5. Per germline, CDR1 MDHEN and CDR2 SYDVKM. This CDR3 has 14 residues. The CDR3 region is CASSKDRGHQPQHF. CDR3 DNA: TGTGCCAGCAGCAAGGACAGGGGCCATCAGCCCCAGCATTTT.

This clonotype showed up just a few times. The chain recombines TRBV3-1 with TRBJ2-7; D may be TRBD2 (6 bases). The CDR3 covers 16 residues. V was trimmed by 3 bases and J by 0 bases, leaving 15 bases between them. Looked up from germline, CDR1 is LGHDT and CDR2 is YNNKEL (reference sequence). CDR3 sequence (DNA): TGTGCCAGCAGCCAGGGGCGGGGCGGCAGCTCCTACGAGCAGTACTTC. It is translated as CASSQGRGGSSYEQYF.

This clonotype was observed at least ten times. The V and J genes are TRBV10-1 and TRBJ1-1; D unclear. CDR1 is WNHNN, CDR2 SYGVQD, per germline (reference sequence). This CDR3 has 16 amino acids. V was trimmed by 1 base and J by 4 bases, leaving 16 bases between them. This CDR3 is CASSELRRFASTEAFF. CDR3 bases: TGCGCCAGCAGTGAGTTGAGGAGATTTGCGAGCACTGAAGCTTTCTTT.

Remarks on this clonotype: A much larger clone sits a single nucleotide away, making a read error possible. This CDR3 is missing its conserved last phenylalanine or tryptophan, likely due to a read error. J is TRBJ2-5 and V is TRBV11-2, with D maybe TRBD2 (6 bases). The ends were cut back, 2 bases at V and 3 bases at J, with 16 bases in the middle. Germline lookup yields CDR1 SGHAT and CDR2 FQNNGV. The CDR3 totals 16 residues. Here the CDR3 reads CASSLNLASGKETQYL. In nucleotides, the CDR3 is TGTGCCAGCAGCTTAAATCTAGCGAGCGGCAAAGAGACCCAGTACCTC.

This clonotype was found many times. The J gene is TRBJ2-2, the V gene TRBV11-1; D is possibly TRBD1 (6 bases). Germline V lookup: CDR1 SGHAT, CDR2 FQDESV (reference sequence). The CDR3 is 15 amino acids. V lost 5 bases and J 1 base, leaving 11 bases between the germline ends. CDR3 region: CASSVDRRNTGELFF. The CDR3 DNA is TGTGCCAGCAGCGTAGACAGGAGGAACACCGGGGAGCTGTTTTTT.

Ten or more counts support this clonotype. This sequence joins TRBV28 and TRBJ1-4; a possible D gene is TRBD1 (5 bases). The CDR3 covers 16 residues. Germline-derived CDR1 and CDR2 are MDHEN and SYDVKM. V lost 5 bases and J 0 bases, leaving 13 bases between the germline ends. The CDR3 region is CASSERGGPTNEKLFF. In DNA form, the CDR3 reads TGTGCCAGCAGTGAAAGGGGTGGGCCAACTAATGAAAAACTGTTTTTT.

This chain links TRBV6-2 or TRBV6-3 with TRBJ2-7; D might be TRBD1 (6 bases). In germline, CDR1 is MNHEY, CDR2 SVGEGT. The CDR3 runs 14 residues. With 5 bases removed from V and 3 bases from J, the gap between germline ends came to 14 bases. DNA for the CDR3: TGTGCCAGCAGTCCCACCGGGACATACTACGAGCAGTACTTC. Protein: CASSPTGTYYEQYF.

This clonotype was counted at least ten times. For the CDR3, the DNA is TGTGCCAGCAGAGGGGACGAATTGGGCACTGAAGCTTTCTTT. Amino acids: CASRGDELGTEAFF. This sequence joins TRBV28 and TRBJ1-1; D may be TRBD1 (5 bases). CDR1 and CDR2 from the germline V gene are MDHEN and SYDVKM. The CDR3 is 14 residues long. Trimming took off 6 bases at V and 4 bases at J, with 15 bases between the two ends.